This TCR beta chain originates from a study of beta chain features in type 1 diabetes. Every isolated RNA sample was fully reverse transcribed, so sequencing captured expressed TCRB transcripts. Produced via immunoSEQ multiplex PCR; TCRdb's table is partial and in-frame only. The table lists 860,000 or so clones, 17% of them singletons. Study-level results: A definitive answer on HLA type influencing TCRB rearrangement was not reached here. More deletions and fewer insertions at VDJ junctions were seen in type 1 diabetes patients. Because the template was cDNA, high-expressing cells might be over-represented.

This clone has more than one count but fewer than ten. Its antigen is unknown. All sorted populations exceeded 95% purity. With V trimmed by 8 bases and J by 0 bases, 7 bases remained unmatched. Per germline, CDR1 MDHEN and CDR2 SYDVKM. CDR3 length equals 16 residues. Material: naive CD4+ T cells from blood. This receptor was taken from a woman under 30 in good health. The chain couples TRBV28 to TRBJ2-1; 10 bases agree with TRBD2. The chain's CDR3 is CASFPSGSSSYNEQFF. CDR3 bases: TGTGCCAGCTTCCCTAGCGGGAGCTCCTCCTACAATGAGCAGTTCTTC.